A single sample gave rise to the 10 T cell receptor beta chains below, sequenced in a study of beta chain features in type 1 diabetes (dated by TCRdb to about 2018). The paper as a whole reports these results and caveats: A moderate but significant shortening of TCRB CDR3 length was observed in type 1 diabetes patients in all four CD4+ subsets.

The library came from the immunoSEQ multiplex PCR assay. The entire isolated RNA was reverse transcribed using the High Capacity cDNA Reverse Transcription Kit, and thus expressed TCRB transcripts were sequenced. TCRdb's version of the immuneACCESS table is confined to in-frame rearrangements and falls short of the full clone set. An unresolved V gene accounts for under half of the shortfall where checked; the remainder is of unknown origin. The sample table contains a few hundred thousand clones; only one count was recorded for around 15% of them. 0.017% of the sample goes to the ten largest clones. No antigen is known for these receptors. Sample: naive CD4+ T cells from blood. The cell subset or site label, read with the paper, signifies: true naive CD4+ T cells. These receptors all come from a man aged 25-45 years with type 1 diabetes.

The DNA of the CDR3 is TGTGCCAGCAGTTCTCGACTGGGAGTACAGTTCTTC. It specifies CASSSRLGVQFF. The gene calls are TRBV7-2 and TRBJ2-1, with D possibly TRBD2 on 5 matching bases. Germline loops: CDR1 SGHTA, CDR2 FQGNSA. This CDR3 contains 12 residues. V was cut by 6 bases and J by 13 bases, with 16 bases left in between. Filled out from reference TRBV7-2 and TRBJ2-1, the complete variable domain reads GAGVSQSPSNKVTEKGKDVELRCDPISGHTALYWYRQSLGQGLEFLIYFQGNSAPDKSGLPSDRFSAERTGGSVSTLTIQRTQQEDSAVYLCASSSRLGVQFFGPGTRLTVL.

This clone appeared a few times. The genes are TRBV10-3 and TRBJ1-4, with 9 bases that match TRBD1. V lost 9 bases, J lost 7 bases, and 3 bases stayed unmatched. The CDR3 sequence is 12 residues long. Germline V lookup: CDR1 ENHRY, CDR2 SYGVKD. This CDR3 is CAIQGAREKLFF. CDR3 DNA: TGTGCCATACAGGGGGCGCGTGAAAAACTGTTTTTT.

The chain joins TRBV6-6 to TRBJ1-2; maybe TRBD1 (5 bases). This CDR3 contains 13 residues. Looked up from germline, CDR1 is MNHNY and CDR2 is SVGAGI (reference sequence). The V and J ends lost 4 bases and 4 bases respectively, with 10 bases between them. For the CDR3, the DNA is TGTGCCAGCAGTTCCCAGGACACCTATGGCTACACCTTC. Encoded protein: CASSSQDTYGYTF.

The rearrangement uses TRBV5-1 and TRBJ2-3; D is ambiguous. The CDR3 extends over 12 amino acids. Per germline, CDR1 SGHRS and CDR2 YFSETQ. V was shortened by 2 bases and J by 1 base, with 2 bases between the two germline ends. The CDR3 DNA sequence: TGCGCCAGCAGCTTCGGCACAGATACGCAGTATTTT. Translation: CASSFGTDTQYF.

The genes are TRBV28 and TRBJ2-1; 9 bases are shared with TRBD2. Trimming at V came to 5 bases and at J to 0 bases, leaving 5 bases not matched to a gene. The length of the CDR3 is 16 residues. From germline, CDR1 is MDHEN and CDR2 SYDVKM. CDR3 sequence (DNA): TGTGCCAGCAGTCCCCGGACTAGCGTCTCCTACAATGAGCAGTTCTTC. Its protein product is CASSPRTSVSYNEQFF.

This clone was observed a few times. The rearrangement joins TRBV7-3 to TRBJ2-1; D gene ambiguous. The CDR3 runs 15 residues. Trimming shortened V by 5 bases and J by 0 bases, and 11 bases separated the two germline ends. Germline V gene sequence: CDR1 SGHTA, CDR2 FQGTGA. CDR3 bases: TGTGCCAGCAGCCCTCAAGCGAGCTCCTACAATGAGCAGTTCTTC. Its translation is CASSPQASSYNEQFF.

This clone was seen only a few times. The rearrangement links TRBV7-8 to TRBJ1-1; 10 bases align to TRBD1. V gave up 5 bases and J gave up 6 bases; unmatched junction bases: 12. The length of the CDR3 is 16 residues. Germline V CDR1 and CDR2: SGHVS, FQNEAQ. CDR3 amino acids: CASSPASAGQGPEAFF. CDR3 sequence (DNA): TGTGCCAGCAGCCCTGCTTCGGCGGGACAGGGGCCTGAAGCTTTCTTT.

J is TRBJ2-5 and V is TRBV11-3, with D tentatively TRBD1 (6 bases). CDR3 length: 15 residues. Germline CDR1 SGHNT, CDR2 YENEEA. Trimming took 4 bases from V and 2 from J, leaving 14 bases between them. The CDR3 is CASSSRVRGQETQYF. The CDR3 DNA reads TGTGCCAGCAGCTCCCGGGTCAGGGGACAAGAGACCCAGTACTTC.

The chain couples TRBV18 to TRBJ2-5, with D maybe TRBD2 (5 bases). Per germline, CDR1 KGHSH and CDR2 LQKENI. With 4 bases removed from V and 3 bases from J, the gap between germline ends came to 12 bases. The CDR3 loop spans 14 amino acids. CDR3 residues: CASSHRESKETQYF. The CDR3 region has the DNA TGTGCCAGCTCACATCGGGAAAGCAAAGAGACCCAGTACTTC.

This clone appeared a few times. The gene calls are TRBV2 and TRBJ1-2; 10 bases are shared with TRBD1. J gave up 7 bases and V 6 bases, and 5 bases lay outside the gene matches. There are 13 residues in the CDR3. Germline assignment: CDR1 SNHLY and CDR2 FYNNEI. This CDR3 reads CASSGDRGLGYTF. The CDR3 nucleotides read TGTGCCAGCAGCGGAGACAGGGGGCTTGGCTACACCTTC.